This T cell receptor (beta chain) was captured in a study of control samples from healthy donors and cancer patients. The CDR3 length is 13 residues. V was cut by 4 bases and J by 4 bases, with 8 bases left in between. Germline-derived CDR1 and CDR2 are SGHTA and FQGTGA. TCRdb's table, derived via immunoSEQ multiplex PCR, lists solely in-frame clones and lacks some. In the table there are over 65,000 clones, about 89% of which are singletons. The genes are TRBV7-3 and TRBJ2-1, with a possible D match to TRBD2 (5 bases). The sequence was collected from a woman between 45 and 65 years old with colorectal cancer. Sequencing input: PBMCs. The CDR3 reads CASSSRTYNEQFF. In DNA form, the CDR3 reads TGTGCCAGCAGCTCCAGGACTTACAATGAGCAGTTCTTC.